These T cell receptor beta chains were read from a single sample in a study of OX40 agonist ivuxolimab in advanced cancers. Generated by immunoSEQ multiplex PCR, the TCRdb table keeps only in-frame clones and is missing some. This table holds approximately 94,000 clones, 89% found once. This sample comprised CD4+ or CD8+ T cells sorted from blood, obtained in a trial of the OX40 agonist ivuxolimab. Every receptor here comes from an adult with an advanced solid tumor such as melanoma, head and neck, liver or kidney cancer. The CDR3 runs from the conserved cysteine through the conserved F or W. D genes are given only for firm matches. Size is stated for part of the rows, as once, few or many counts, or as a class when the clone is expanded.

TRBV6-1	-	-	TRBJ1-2	TGTGCCAGCATTGGCGGCAGAACCCCTATTTATGGCTACACCTTC	CASIGGRTPIYGYTF
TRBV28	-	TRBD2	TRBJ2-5	TGTGCCAGCAGTTTGGGGGCACTAGCGGGGTACCAAGAGACCCAGTACTTC	CASSLGALAGYQETQYF
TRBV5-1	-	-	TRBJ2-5	TGCGCCAGCAGCTTTCGGGAGACCCAGTACTTC	CASSFRETQYF
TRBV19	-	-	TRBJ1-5	TGTGCCAGTAGTATCGCCGGGATAGGACAGCCCCAGCATTTT	CASSIAGIGQPQHF
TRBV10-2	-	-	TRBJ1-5	TGCGCCAGCAACCGGGATCGCTTAGATCAGCCCCAGCATTTT	CASNRDRLDQPQHF
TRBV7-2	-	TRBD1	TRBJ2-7	TGTGCCAGCAGCTTAGCCGGACAGGGGGCAATCTACGAGCAGTACTTC	CASSLAGQGAIYEQYF
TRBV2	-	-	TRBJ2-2	TGTGCCAGCAGCGCACAGGGGAACACCGGGGAGCTGTTTTTT	CASSAQGNTGELFF
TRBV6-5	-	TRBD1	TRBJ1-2	TGTGCCAGCAGGCGACGACAGGGGATCTCTGGCTACACCTTC	CASRRRQGISGYTF
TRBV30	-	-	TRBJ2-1	TGTGCCTGGAGTTGGCAAGCTTACGGAAAGAATGAGCAGTTCTTC	CAWSWQAYGKNEQFF
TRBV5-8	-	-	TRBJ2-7	TGTGCCAGCAGCTTATTACAGCGAAGCGAGCAGTACTTC	CASSLLQRSEQYF
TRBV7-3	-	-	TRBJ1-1	TGTGCCAGCAGCTATGGGACTGGGAACACTGAAGCTTTCTTT	CASSYGTGNTEAFF
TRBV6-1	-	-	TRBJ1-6	TGTGCCAGCAGCCGCGAGAGCTCCTATAATTCACCCCTCCACTTT	CASSRESSYNSPLHF
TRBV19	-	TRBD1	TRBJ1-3	TGTGCCAGTAGTCCGTCCGGGACAGTTGTCGGAAACACCATATATTTT	CASSPSGTVVGNTIYF
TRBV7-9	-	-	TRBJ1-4	TGTGCCAGCAGTTTAGGGGTAGGGTCTAATGAAAAACTGTTTTTT	CASSLGVGSNEKLFF
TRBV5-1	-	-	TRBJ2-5	TGCGCCAGCAGCGCCGCAGGGCGGGGGACCCAGTACTTC	CASSAAGRGTQYF
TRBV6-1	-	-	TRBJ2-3	TGTGCCAGCAGTGCGCAGGGGGGGAGCACAGATACGCAGTATTTT	CASSAQGGSTDTQYF
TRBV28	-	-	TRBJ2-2	TGTGCCAGCAGTTTACAACTAGTGGGCGACACCGGGGAGCTGTTTTTT	CASSLQLVGDTGELFF
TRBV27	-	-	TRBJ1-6	TGTGCCAGCAGTTTATCAGCCAGGGCCCCTAATTCACCCCTCCACTTT	CASSLSARAPNSPLHF
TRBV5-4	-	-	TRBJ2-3	TGTGCCAGCAGCTTGTCACAGAGCGCAGATACGCAGTATTTT	CASSLSQSADTQYF
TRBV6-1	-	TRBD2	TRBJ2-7	TGTGCCAGCAGTGATACGGGAGGGCCAGACGAGCAGTACTTC	CASSDTGGPDEQYF
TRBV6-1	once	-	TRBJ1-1	TGTGCCAGCAGTGAAAGGTGGGGGGAAGCTTTCTTT	CASSERWGEAFF
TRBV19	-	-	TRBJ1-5	TGTGCCAGTAGTATAGGGGGATGGAATCAGCCCCAGCATTTT	CASSIGGWNQPQHF
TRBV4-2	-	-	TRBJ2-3	TGTGCCAGCAGCCAAGGCGAGCGGGCGAATACAGATACGCAGTATTTT	CASSQGERANTDTQYF
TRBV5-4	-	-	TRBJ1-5	TGTGCCAGCAGTCTCCAGGGTGGCAATCAGCCCCAGCATTTT	CASSLQGGNQPQHF
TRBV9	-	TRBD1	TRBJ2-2	TGTGCCAGCAGCGCTAGCAGGGGGCCGAACGGGGAGCTGTTTTTT	CASSASRGPNGELFF
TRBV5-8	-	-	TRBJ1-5	TGTGCCAGCAGCTTGGGAGGGATCAGCAATCAGCCCCAGCATTTT	CASSLGGISNQPQHF
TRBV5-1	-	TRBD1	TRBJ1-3	TGCGCCAGCAGCTTGGGCCTTGACAGGGCTTTTGGAAACACCATATATTTT	CASSLGLDRAFGNTIYF
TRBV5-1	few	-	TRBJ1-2	TGCGCCAGCAGCTTGGAAGACAGCAACTATGGCTACACCTTC	CASSLEDSNYGYTF
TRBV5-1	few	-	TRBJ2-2	TGCGCCAGCAGCCTCCGTAGTGAAGGGGAGCTGTTTTTT	CASSLRSEGELFF
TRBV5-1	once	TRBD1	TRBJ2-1	TGCGCCAGCAGCTTCGGGACAGGGGGCAATGAGCAGTTCTTC	CASSFGTGGNEQFF
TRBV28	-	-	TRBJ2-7	TGTGCCAGCAGTTTGACCTACTACGAGCAGTACTTC	CASSLTYYEQYF
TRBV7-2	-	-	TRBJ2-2	TGTGCCAGCAGCTTGGAGGGGTGGACCGGGGAGCTGTTTTTT	CASSLEGWTGELFF
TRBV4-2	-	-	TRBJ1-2	TGTGCCAGCAGCCAAGGGGGGTGGGGACAAGACTATGGCTACACCTTC	CASSQGGWGQDYGYTF
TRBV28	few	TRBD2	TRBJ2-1	TGTGCCAGCGGATTAGCGGGAGTAGTGGACAATGAGCAGTTCTTC	CASGLAGVVDNEQFF
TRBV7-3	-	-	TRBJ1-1	TGTGCCAGCAGCTTAAAACACGGGAACACTGAAGCTTTCTTT	CASSLKHGNTEAFF
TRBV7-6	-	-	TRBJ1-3	TGTGCCAGCAGCTTCGGGGGGAACACCATATATTTT	CASSFGGNTIYF
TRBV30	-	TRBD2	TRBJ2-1	TGTGCCTGGCGGACTAGCGGAGGAAGGCAGTTCTTC	CAWRTSGGRQFF
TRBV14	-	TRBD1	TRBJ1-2	TGTGCCAGCAGTACAGGGGGGGGCTATGGCTACACCTTC	CASSTGGGYGYTF
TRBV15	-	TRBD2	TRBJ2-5	TGTGCCACCAGCAGAATTAGCGGGGGACAAGAGACCCAGTACTTC	CATSRISGGQETQYF
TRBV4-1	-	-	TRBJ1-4	TGCGCCAGCAGCCTACCCGGGACCTCTAATGAAAAACTGTTTTTT	CASSLPGTSNEKLFF
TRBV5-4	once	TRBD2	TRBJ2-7	TGTGCCAGCAGCTTGATAGCGGGAGATTACGAGCAGTACTTC	CASSLIAGDYEQYF
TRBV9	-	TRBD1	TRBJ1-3	TGTGCCAGCAGCCTAACAGGGGGCGCGGGAAACACCATATATTTT	CASSLTGGAGNTIYF
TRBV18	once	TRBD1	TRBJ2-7	TGTGCCAGCTCACCACAGGACAGGGGGTCTTCCGAGCAGTACTTC	CASSPQDRGSSEQYF
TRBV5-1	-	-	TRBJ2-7	TGCGCCAGCAGCCCGGTGCCGGGGGCCTACGAGCAGTACTTC	CASSPVPGAYEQYF
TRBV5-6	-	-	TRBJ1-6	TGTGCCAGCAGCGGCAGCCTCTCCTATAATTCACCCCTCCACTTT	CASSGSLSYNSPLHF
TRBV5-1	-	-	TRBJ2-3	TGCGCCAGCAGCTTGGGACAGGTGGGCACAGATACGCAGTATTTT	CASSLGQVGTDTQYF
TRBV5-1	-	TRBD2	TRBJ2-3	TGCGCCAGCAGCTTCGGGACTAGCGGGGGGGCTAGCACAGATACGCAGTATTTT	CASSFGTSGGASTDTQYF
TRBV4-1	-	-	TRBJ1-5	TGCGCCAGCAGCCAAGATGGGGGCAGGGGACAGCCCCAGCATTTT	CASSQDGGRGQPQHF
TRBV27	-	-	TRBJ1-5	TGTGCCAGCAGGACAGGAGGGTACAGCAATCAGCCCCAGCATTTT	CASRTGGYSNQPQHF
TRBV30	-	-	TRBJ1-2	TGTGCCTGGGCCCATCGGGCCGCCAACTATGGCTACACCTTC	CAWAHRAANYGYTF
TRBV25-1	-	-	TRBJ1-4	TGTGCCAGCAGTGGAACCTCACCAAGCGATTATGAAAAACTGTTTTTT	CASSGTSPSDYEKLFF
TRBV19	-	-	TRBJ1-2	TGTGCCAGTATCAGGGAATCCCGCTTTAACTATGGCTACACCTTC	CASIRESRFNYGYTF
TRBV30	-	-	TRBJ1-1	TGTGCCTGGTCTTCGGTCAACCCAAAAGCTTTCTTT	CAWSSVNPKAFF